This T cell receptor beta chain was identified during a study of identical twins (dated by TCRdb to the mid-2010s). As for the study more broadly: To test whether fetal clonotypes persist, the study used deep sequencing on TCR alpha and beta repertoires from monozygotic twins, unrelated adults of various ages, and cord blood. Replicate twin experiments were performed at different times using different library preparation protocols to rule out contamination.

Study-level results and caveats: Excess twin sharing in beta out-of-frame sequences was weaker because fewer shared sequences lowered the signal-to-noise ratio. Because the same donors could not be followed over many years, the conclusions depended on cross-sectional statistical analysis. Out-of-frame TCR alpha sharing in monozygotic twins was systematically underestimated by recombination models, whereas sharing between unrelated individuals was in agreement with the recombination models. Invariant T cells such as MAIT and iNKT could partly confound zero-insertion analyses, although diverse VJ usage argued against such confounding for most clonotypes. Out-of-frame TCR alpha sequences shared between twins showed an excess of low generation-probability sequences compared with coincidental sharing between unrelated individuals. Abundant cord blood beta clonotypes had fewer insertions, young adult naive repertoires showed a similar but weaker trend, and memory repertoires showed no such trend.

This clonotype was seen only a few times. Its antigen is still unknown. Base qualities are not at hand, and no much larger clone is one base apart. The library came from 5' RACE. These reads were obtained on an Illumina HiSeq 2000. Template switching added a universal primer binding site, and the final cDNA carried a unique molecular identifier that allowed TCR cDNA molecules to be counted accurately. Specific primers in the conserved constant-segment region were used to synthesize first-strand cDNA for TCR alpha and beta chains. Each cDNA library was double barcoded, with a SMART-Mk sample barcode plus Illumina barcodes, to control for contamination. TruSeq adapter sequences, together with Illumina sample barcodes, were added in two successive PCR steps. Sequencing of the TCR alpha and beta cDNA libraries was done on the Illumina HiSeq platform using custom primers. Per the original workflow: Raw reads were processed with MiGEC to extract unique molecular identifiers, and MiXCR was used to determine CDR3 positions. For each individual, recombination models were inferred using an EM algorithm with the repgenHMM and IGoR tools. The tcR package in R was used for shared clonotype analysis, with sharing normalized by the product of cloneset sizes. To study raw recombination without the effects of thymic and clonal selection, out-of-frame nonproductive sequences were analyzed. The raw public reads went through TCRdb reprocessing: fastp at Q25, MiXCR clone calling, in-frame beta chains kept. Every entry covers one CDR3 protein and lists the most common genes and DNA from its rows. Here the V and J calls rest on TCRdb's processing, not on the authors' analysis. The sample includes 1.5 million to 2 million distinct CDR3 sequences, with under 35% observed a single time. The top ten clonotypes cover approximately 0.29% of the sample.

Every donor was a healthy Caucasian. The cysteine opens and the phenylalanine closes a CDR3 of 16 amino acids. The DNA shown is the 48-base CDR3, in frame from base 1. This chain joins TRBV21-1 to TRBJ2-1; TRBD1, as called in the table, went unchecked against the DNA. TRBV21-1 constitutes a pseudogene. The TCR comes from a newborn girl in good health. Sequenced material: cord blood. The CDR3 corresponds to CASSKDGGQGYNEQFF. At the DNA level, the sequence is TGTGCCAGCAGCAAAGATGGGGGACAGGGATACAATGAGCAGTTCTTC.